These 25 T cell receptor beta chains originate from one sample sequenced in a study of blood T cell repertoires in COVID-19 (TCRdb year 2020). Libraries came from the immunoSEQ multiplex PCR assay. The immuneACCESS repertoire file appears here via TCRdb, limited to in-frame rearrangements. These files lack a portion of the clones; in checked studies, under half of the deficit traces to unresolved V genes, and the cause of the others is not known. The sample table records hundreds of thousands of clones; around 80% of these occur just once. Together, the top ten hold under 2% of the sample. The sample was peripheral blood. The source of these receptors is a woman of 80 years or more with acute or convalescent COVID-19.

This chain connects TRBV5-4 to TRBJ1-2; possible D gene TRBD1, 5 bases. In germline, CDR1 is SGHNT, CDR2 YYREEE (reference sequence). The CDR3 sequence is 15 residues long. Trimming stripped 4 bases from V and 4 bases from J, with 17 bases between. The CDR3 loop reads CASSRVGGSTYGYTF. The CDR3 DNA reads as TGTGCCAGCAGCCGGGTGGGGGGGAGTACCTATGGCTACACCTTC.

The chain combines TRBV7-2 with TRBJ2-7; TRBD2 might be the D (5 bases). The germline V gene has CDR1 SGHTA and CDR2 FQGNSA. This CDR3 is 16 amino acids long. V was clipped by 5 bases and J by 2 bases, with 19 bases between them. This CDR3 is CASSRRSGTTTYEQYF. The CDR3 bases are TGTGCCAGCAGCCGGAGGAGCGGCACAACAACCTACGAGCAGTACTTC.

The chain recombines TRBV7-2 with TRBJ1-5; TRBD1 matches at 7 bases. V shed 1 base, J shed 2 bases, and the junction held 2 bases outside the gene matches. This CDR3 has 15 amino acids. Germline assignment: CDR1 SGHTA and CDR2 FQGNSA. The CDR3 nucleotides read TGTGCCAGCAGCTTAGGGACAGGACGCAATCAGCCCCAGCATTTT. Translation gives CASSLGTGRNQPQHF. The variable domain in full, with the rest retrieved from reference TRBV7-2 and TRBJ1-5, is GAGVSQSPSNKVTEKGKDVELRCDPISGHTALYWYRQSLGQGLEFLIYFQGNSAPDKSGLPSDRFSAERTGGSVSTLTIQRTQQEDSAVYLCASSLGTGRNQPQHFGDGTRLSIL.

The J gene is TRBJ2-7, the V gene TRBV4-2; D is uncertain. This CDR3 contains 16 residues. Germline CDR1 LGHNA, CDR2 YNFKEQ. Trimming stripped 0 bases from V and 0 bases from J, with 12 bases between. The CDR3 nucleotides are TGTGCCAGCAGCCAAGAAGCTGTGGTGAGCTCCTACGAGCAGTACTTC. Protein: CASSQEAVVSSYEQYF.

V gene TRBV12-3 or TRBV12-4 combines with J gene TRBJ1-1; D is undetermined. The ends were cut back, 6 bases at V and 1 base at J, with 9 bases in the middle. This CDR3 is 13 amino acids long. The CDR3 sequence: CASSNEGNTEAFF. Written as DNA, the CDR3 is TGTGCCAGCAGCAACGAGGGGAACACTGAAGCTTTCTTT.

The rearrangement links TRBV7-2 to TRBJ2-5; D remains unclear. This CDR3 has 12 amino acids. Looked up from germline, CDR1 is SGHTA and CDR2 is FQGNSA. V gave up 4 bases and J gave up 5 bases, with 8 bases separating them. The CDR3 DNA reads as TGTGCCAGCAGCTCCAATCGGGAGACCCAGTACTTC. This sequence encodes CASSSNRETQYF.

This chain joins TRBV28 and TRBJ1-1; 9 bases align to TRBD1. Germline CDR1 is MDHEN and CDR2 is SYDVKM. The CDR3 runs to 19 residues. Trimming at V came to 5 bases and at J to 2 bases, leaving 18 bases not matched to a gene. The CDR3 loop reads CASSIMGNRQGESNTEAFF. CDR3 in DNA: TGTGCCAGCAGTATTATGGGGAACAGACAGGGGGAAAGCAACACTGAAGCTTTCTTT.

This clone was found once. The chain links TRBV18 to TRBJ2-1, with D possibly being TRBD2 (6 bases). Between the trimmed V and J ends, which lost 0 bases and 7 bases, there was a span of 10 bases. Germline lookup yields CDR1 KGHSH and CDR2 LQKENI. The CDR3 is 14 amino acids. In DNA form, the CDR3 reads TGTGCCAGCTCACCACCGACTAGAGGGAATGAGCAGTTCTTC. The encoded protein is CASSPPTRGNEQFF.

The chain carries TRBV4-1 and TRBJ2-5, with TRBD2 matching over 10 bases. The germline gives CDR1 MGHRA, CDR2 YSYEKL. This CDR3 spans 16 amino acids. Trimming took 4 bases from V and 2 from J; bases not matched to a gene: 7. CDR3 region: CASSPHGLAEQETQYF. CDR3 coding DNA: TGCGCCAGCAGCCCCCACGGACTAGCGGAGCAAGAGACCCAGTACTTC.

The chain links TRBV24-1 to TRBJ2-7; D is unclear. This CDR3 contains 12 residues. From germline, CDR1 is KGHDR and CDR2 SFDVKD. With 8 bases removed from V and 1 base from J, the gap between germline ends came to 8 bases. CDR3 in DNA: TGTGCCACCAAGCCGTCTTCCTACGAGCAGTACTTC. Its protein is CATKPSSYEQYF.

The rearrangement joins TRBV5-4 to TRBJ2-2, with 16 bases that match TRBD2. In germline, CDR1 is SGHNT, CDR2 YYREEE (reference sequence). V lost 4 bases to trimming and J lost 6 bases; unmatched junction nucleotides: 6. The CDR3 runs 17 residues. CDR3 nucleotide sequence: TGTGCCAGCAGCCCGGGACTAGCGGGAGGGCCGGCCGGGGAGCTGTTTTTT. Its protein is CASSPGLAGGPAGELFF. Full variable domain (remainder filled in from reference TRBV5-4 and TRBJ2-2): ETGVTQSPTHLIKTRGQQVTLRCSSQSGHNTVSWYQQALGQGPQFIFQYYREEENGRGNFPPRFSGLQFPNYSSELNVNALELDDSALYLCASSPGLAGGPAGELFFGEGSRLTVL.

This clone occurred a few times. The V call is TRBV11-2, the J call TRBJ2-5, with D perhaps matching TRBD2 (5 bases). Germline CDR1 reads SGHAT; CDR2 reads FQNNGV. Trimming cost V 1 base and J 3 bases, with 15 bases left between them. This CDR3 has 16 amino acids. Written as DNA, the CDR3 is TGTGCCAGCAGCTTAGGTTCAGCCCGGGGAGAAGAGACCCAGTACTTC. Amino acid sequence: CASSLGSARGEETQYF. The full variable domain, completed using reference TRBV11-2 and TRBJ2-5, is EAGVAQSPRYKIIEKRQSVAFWCNPISGHATLYWYQQILGQGPKLLIQFQNNGVVDDSQLPKDRFSAERLKGVDSTLKIQPAKLEDSAVYLCASSLGSARGEETQYFGPGTRLLVL.

The chain has TRBV5-1 and TRBJ2-3; the match to TRBD1 covers 9 bases. Germline CDR1 and CDR2: SGHRS and YFSETQ. V lost 4 bases, J lost 4 bases, and 13 bases stayed unmatched. CDR3 length equals 17 residues. Here the CDR3 reads CASSEGTGIPGPDTQYF. CDR3 nucleotide sequence: TGCGCCAGCAGCGAAGGGACAGGGATTCCGGGCCCAGATACGCAGTATTTT.

The chain uses TRBV7-2 and TRBJ2-3, with 11 bases aligning to TRBD2. Germline assignment: CDR1 SGHTA and CDR2 FQGNSA. The CDR3 totals 16 residues. Germline trimming cut 0 bases from V and 8 bases from J; bases unmatched to any gene: 7. Here the CDR3 DNA reads TGTGCCAGCAGCTTAGCGCAACTAGCGGGAGACGGTACGCAGTATTTT. This sequence encodes CASSLAQLAGDGTQYF. The full variable domain, with the rest looked up from reference TRBV7-2 and TRBJ2-3, is GAGVSQSPSNKVTEKGKDVELRCDPISGHTALYWYRQSLGQGLEFLIYFQGNSAPDKSGLPSDRFSAERTGGSVSTLTIQRTQQEDSAVYLCASSLAQLAGDGTQYFGPGTRLTVL.

This clone was recorded only once. The chain carries TRBV3-1 (or the pseudogene TRBV3-2) and TRBJ1-5; D is possibly TRBD1 (5 bases). The CDR3 covers 15 residues. In germline, CDR1 is LGHDT, CDR2 YNNKEL (reference sequence). Trimming pared 6 bases from V and 2 bases from J, leaving 14 bases between. This CDR3 is CASSRAGGGNQPQHF. For the CDR3, the DNA is TGTGCCAGCAGTCGGGCGGGGGGTGGCAATCAGCCCCAGCATTTT.

This chain uses TRBV6-6 with TRBJ2-2, with a tentative D call TRBD2 (5 bases). The CDR3 is made up of 15 amino acids. The ends were cut back, 2 bases at V and 6 bases at J, with 13 bases in the middle. Germline CDR1 reads MNHNY; CDR2 reads SVGAGI (reference sequence). CDR3 nucleotide sequence: TGTGCCAGCAGTTACGGCCGGGGTGCGGCCGGGGAGCTGTTTTTT. Its translation is CASSYGRGAAGELFF.

V usage is TRBV19 and J usage is TRBJ1-5; a weak D match, TRBD1 (5 bases). Trimming took off 7 bases at V and 6 bases at J, with 16 bases between the two ends. Looked up from germline, CDR1 is LNHDA and CDR2 is SQIVND (reference sequence). This CDR3 has 14 residues. In DNA form, the CDR3 reads TGTGCCAGTACCGGCGGGACCAATCGTCAGCCCCAGCATTTT. It specifies CASTGGTNRQPQHF. Full variable domain (remainder filled in from reference TRBV19 and TRBJ1-5): DGGITQSPKYLFRKEGQNVTLSCEQNLNHDAMYWYRQDPGQGLRLIYYSQIVNDFQKGDIAEGYSVSREKKESFPLTVTSAQKNPTAFYLCASTGGTNRQPQHFGDGTRLSIL.

This clone was seen once. The chain has TRBV9 and TRBJ1-2, with TRBD1 as a possible D gene (6 bases). V lost 3 bases and J lost 8, with 17 bases in between. CDR3 size: 14 residues. The germline CDR1 and CDR2 sequences are SGDLS and YYNGEE. The CDR3 here is CASSAQGGMEGYTF. CDR3 DNA sequence: TGTGCCAGCAGCGCACAGGGCGGTATGGAAGGCTACACCTTC.

This clone showed up just a few times. The J gene is TRBJ2-3, the V gene TRBV6-6, with TRBD2 as a possible D gene (6 bases). This CDR3 contains 15 residues. Germline V gene lookup returns CDR1 MNHNY and CDR2 SVGAGI (reference sequence). Trimming took 4 bases from V and 0 from J, leaving 11 bases between them. The CDR3 here is CASSFGGTSTDTQYF. The DNA for the CDR3 is TGTGCCAGCAGTTTTGGTGGGACTAGCACAGATACGCAGTATTTT.

The sample holds a few counts of this clone. This chain connects TRBV6-2 or TRBV6-3 to TRBJ1-4; 8 nucleotides line up with TRBD1. V dropped 2 bases and J dropped 7; count of bases not matched to a gene: 3. The CDR3 sequence is 14 residues long. The germline gives CDR1 MNHEY, CDR2 SVGEGT. Written as DNA, the CDR3 is TGTGCCAGCAGTTACGGACAGGGCGGTGAAAAACTGTTTTTT. Translation gives CASSYGQGGEKLFF.

The V gene is TRBV4-3, the J gene TRBJ2-2; TRBD2 matches 12 bases. The CDR3 sequence is 16 residues long. After removal of 4 bases from V and 2 bases from J, the junction contained 2 bases not matched to a gene. Germline V lookup: CDR1 LGHNA, CDR2 YSLEER. The CDR3 spells CASSPGLAGNTGELFF. CDR3 sequence (DNA): TGCGCCAGCAGCCCTGGACTAGCGGGAAACACCGGGGAGCTGTTTTTT.

This clone has a single count. The rearrangement joins TRBV5-1 to TRBJ2-3; 9 bases match TRBD2. Germline CDR1 is SGHRS and CDR2 is YFSETQ. The length of the CDR3 is 17 residues. V trimming: 3 bases; J trimming: 0 bases; junction bases outside the gene matches: 8. This CDR3 reads CASSWALAGSSTDTQYF. DNA of the CDR3: TGCGCCAGCAGCTGGGCCCTAGCGGGATCGAGCACAGATACGCAGTATTTT.

V is TRBV28 and J is TRBJ2-7; no clear D. Trimming took 6 bases from V and 5 from J, leaving 23 bases between them. The length of the CDR3 is 16 residues. The germline V gene encodes CDR1 MDHEN and CDR2 SYDVKM. The CDR3 DNA sequence: TGTGCCAGCAGCCCCGCCTCCGGCCCCCTAGGAAACGAGCAGTACTTC. Translated: CASSPASGPLGNEQYF.

This clone was seen more than once but under ten times. This chain joins TRBV24-1 and TRBJ2-2; D perhaps matches TRBD1 (6 bases). V gave up 2 bases and J gave up 6 bases, with 18 bases separating them. The CDR3 length is 17 residues. CDR1 and CDR2 (germline): KGHDR, SFDVKD. The CDR3 is CATSDSPGRGMAGELFF. CDR3 sequence (DNA): TGTGCCACCAGTGATTCACCGGGCAGGGGAATGGCCGGGGAGCTGTTTTTT.

The chain recombines TRBV3-1 (or the pseudogene TRBV3-2) with TRBJ2-3; 7 bases fit TRBD2. J was trimmed by 4 bases and V by 6 bases; bases with no gene match: 10. The CDR3 consists of 15 residues. Germline V gene data show CDR1 as LGHDT and CDR2 as YNNKEL (reference sequence). For the CDR3, the DNA is TGTGCCAGCAGACGGGCGGGAGATGGGGCAGATACGCAGTATTTT. This encodes CASRRAGDGADTQYF.